This T cell receptor (beta chain) comes out of a study of cytomegalovirus exposure and HLA in healthy donors listed by TCRdb under 2017. Study-level background: An earlier analysis of several hundred of the donors reported about 260 Gb of sequence data and about 120 million unique TCR beta sequences obtained from around 170 million T cells. Roughly 300 gigabases of sequencing data and tens of millions of unique TCR sequences made up an early release that covered about 640 HLA-typed donors. The genetic ancestry cluster associated with self-reported Caucasian donors included around 76% of the roughly 380 genotyped donors. The study aimed to test whether cataloging public T cell receptors could reveal signatures of past pathogen exposure. The T cell repertoires of 666 subjects were profiled by immunosequencing and related to cytomegalovirus serostatus. A separate validation cohort of roughly 120 different subjects was used in addition to the roughly 620-subject first cohort. High-throughput TCR immunosequencing, statistical association of individual TCRs with disease status, and machine learning were combined to predict cytomegalovirus infection status. In a later analysis, previously published TCR beta repertoires from hundreds of donors were re-analyzed and high-resolution HLA genotyping was added so that TCR occurrence patterns could be studied. The later analysis used no new phenotypic data to find candidate immune exposures, relying instead on TCR beta sequences and their occurrence across donors. To decide whether each TCR beta V gene segment behaved as functional or pseudogenic, an earlier analysis of some 600 of the donors relied on high-throughput TCR beta sequencing. Alongside the repertoire data, information on donor age, sex, ethnicity and CMV serostatus was compiled. A later genetic analysis took genome-wide SNP genotypes for about 65% of the roughly 670 donors and used that subset as a discovery cohort. Every discovery cohort repertoire had been produced on one sequencing platform. Class I and class II HLA loci were covered by the typing at four-digit resolution. The number of typed donors differed by locus: 629-630 for A, B, C, DRB1 and DQB1; some 500 for DQA1; 606 for DPA1; and some 450 for DPB1. A handful of DR-DQ haplotypes were handled as single units for association and clustering because linkage in the cohort was strong. Among almost 400 genotyped donors of the cohort, an average of 235,054 unique TCR beta nucleotide sequences were sequenced per donor, roughly 20% of them non-productive. Overall results and qualifications from the work: The presence/absence analyses assumed that sequencing depth was roughly uniform across donors, and that assumption may not be true. A later analysis associated 17,000 or so TCR beta sequences with specific HLA alleles at a false discovery rate of 0.05. Most CMV-associated TCR beta chains appeared to be HLA-restricted in a later analysis, and the HLA associations seemed to be driven largely by CMV exposure. The sequencing pipeline was judged likely to have produced a cluster of highly shared sequence variants as a technical artifact. Compared with the approximately 600-donor mean, donors in an Asian-associated ancestry cluster had fewer N-insertions in productive TCRs, according to a later genetic analysis. Strong co-occurrence of HLA alleles, especially DR and DQ, made assigning TCR associations to individual alleles difficult. Several of the top co-occurrence clusters appeared to be linked to parvovirus B19, influenza, CMV and Epstein-Barr virus, according to a later analysis. Because counts were too low, under 20 rarely observed V segments, including chromosome 9 orphons, were left out of the earlier analysis of 500 to 750 of the donors. Some IMGT-functional V segments, including TRBV6-2 and TRBV6-3, could not be distinguished by the 87-base-pair reads and were therefore excluded. A later genetic analysis associated a missense DCLRE1C variant with V-gene and J-gene trimming of TCR beta chains, and an independent cohort replicated the association. Because some donors lacked HLA typing at each locus, the association tests relied only on the typed subset. CMV serostatus was the only immune exposure information available for the cohort. According to the authors, the approach could potentially be generalized to other disease states and immunological phenotypes. The classifier was reported to diagnose cytomegalovirus status with high specificity and sensitivity in both the original cohort and the validation cohort. A few of the identified cytomegalovirus-associated TCR beta chains were confirmed in vitro to be specific for cytomegalovirus antigens. A later analysis found that HLA-associated TCR beta chains were more clonally expanded and had lower generation probabilities than equally common non-associated chains. Only TCR beta chains were sequenced in this cohort, and the absence of alpha or paired-chain data limited detectable features. Most TCR sequences were observed very rarely across donors, whereas some public TCRs were present in many individuals. The study gave a list of 150 to 200 TCR beta chains associated with cytomegalovirus. Correlated functional status among segregating V segments might be attributable to linkage disequilibrium, but an unknown experimental factor could not be ruled out. A further reported finding was that TCR beta sequences accurately predicted the HLA-A and HLA-B alleles for most subjects in the first cohort. According to a later analysis, TCR association rates differed among HLA loci, with DRB1 alleles showing the most associated TCRs and HLA-C alleles showing the fewest. In an earlier analysis of some 540 of the donors, most TCR beta V segments appeared in productive rearrangements about 87% or about 30% of the time, broadly matching IMGT annotations.

On this clone: Its cognate antigen has yet to be identified. No per-base quality is available; no much larger clone lies one base away.

The CDR3, from cysteine to phenylalanine, totals 15 residues. The entry retains the CDR3 DNA only, 45 bases that are in frame from base 1. CDR1 and CDR2, looked up from the germline V gene, are SGDLS and YYNGEE. V is shortened by 3 bases, J by 3 bases, and the region joining them spans 13 bases. The cohort comprised around 690 healthy bone marrow donors. All cohort members were sampled while nominally healthy, although unrecorded immune exposures were likely present. The donor tested CMV seronegative and was one of the 352 seronegative cohort members. A peripheral blood sample was collected from each donor, and TCR beta sequencing was performed on peripheral blood mononuclear cells. The Qiagen DNeasy Blood Extraction Kit was used to extract genomic DNA from the blood cell samples. The library was made by the immunoSEQ multiplex PCR assay. For the multiplex PCR, a mixture combining 60 forward primers for TCR Vbeta segments and 13 reverse primers for TCR Jbeta segments was used. Amplification of the CDR3 region of rearranged TCR beta genes was performed with a multiplex PCR assay on genomic DNA. Amplified TCR beta libraries were sequenced as 87-base-pair reads on the Illumina HiSeq System. The source study handled its data this way. Across the roughly 640 repertoires, a later analysis counted roughly 84 million unique TCR beta chains, some 11 million of which were shared by at least two donors. To remove PCR and sequencing errors, raw reads were error-corrected and collapsed into unique sequences using a nearest-neighbor algorithm that merged closely related sequences. V, D and J gene segments were assigned by aligning CDR3 sequences to IMGT reference sequences. For a sequence to be retained, a match of at least six nucleotides to both a V gene segment and a J gene segment was required. A rearrangement counted as productive if the CDR3 had no stop codons and remained in frame with V and J, and every other rearrangement counted as non-productive. CDR3 was defined by IMGT convention, running from the second conserved V-encoded cysteine to the conserved J-encoded phenylalanine. The earlier analysis of about 590 of the donors excluded sequences that lacked an unambiguous match to a single V gene segment. In an earlier analysis of roughly 500 of the donors, V segments were called functional above 56.7% productive rearrangements and were called segregating when the between-donor standard deviation exceeded 5%. A statistical classification framework was built for diagnosing cytomegalovirus status from the catalog of TCR beta chain sequences. In a later analysis, TCR nucleotide sequences were compared against IMGT/GENE-DB human TR gene sequences so that V and J genes could be assigned. A later analysis assigned CDR3 sequences and most-parsimonious VDJ recombination scenarios with the TCRdist pipeline. In a later analysis, every TCR beta chain was defined by the combination of its CDR3 amino acid sequence and its V-gene family, and reads without a unique V-gene family were dropped. A later analysis removed 592 highly shared, low-generation-probability nucleotide sequences to deal with suspected cross-contamination and a sequencing artifact. In a later analysis, a clonal expansion index was calculated for each public chain from normalized within-repertoire ranks of inferred template counts. A later analysis computed generation probabilities with a VDJ recombination model fitted to out-of-frame rearrangements, and checked the results against IGoR. In a later analysis, hypergeometric tests were used to score TCR-TCR, TCR-HLA and TCR-CMV co-occurrence, with a repertoire-size bias correction applied to TCR pairs. In a later analysis, false discovery rates were estimated by permuting HLA or CMV assignments 20 times. In a later analysis, co-occurring TCRs were grouped using DBSCAN, and TCRdist sequence similarity was added for clustering within HLA-allele-positive subsets. Co-occurrence clustering excluded repertoires with fewer than 30,000 or more than 120,000 public chains, plus five with anomalous nucleotide sharing. Held by TCRdb, this immuneACCESS table contains in-frame sequences only and omits some clones. Under half of the omission traces to an unresolved V gene where checked; the cause of the rest is unknown. That table supplies the V and J calls and clone size; D and trimming were determined from the DNA. This sample has about 190,000 clones in its table, and 79% of those were observed once. The ten largest clones add up to around 1.5% of the sample.

This receptor was identified in a woman aged 45-65 years in good health and CMV-seronegative. What was sequenced was PBMCs. Rearrangement joined TRBV9 to TRBJ2-1, with TRBD2 tentatively as D gene (5 bases match). The CDR3 amino acid sequence is: CASSAQDTSYNEQFF. The DNA is TGTGCCAGCAGCGCCCAAGATACTAGCTACAATGAGCAGTTCTTC.